The rows below give T cell receptor beta chains drawn from one sample of a study of blood T cell repertoires in COVID-19. Produced via immunoSEQ multiplex PCR; TCRdb's table is partial and in-frame only. In the table there are 40,000 to 65,000 clones, about 80% of which are singletons. Material: peripheral blood. Receptors originate from a human donor in a cohort sampled during active COVID-19. Each CDR3 is given with its conserved first and last residue. D genes are given only for firm matches. The size field is filled for only some rows; it gives once, few, many or a size class.

clone_size,j_call,d_call,v_call,cdr3_aa,cdr3_nt
-,TRBJ2-2,TRBD1,TRBV2,CASVRTGNTGELFF,TGTGCCAGCGTGAGGACAGGGAACACCGGGGAGCTGTTTTTT
few,TRBJ1-6,-,TRBV7-9,CASSRGGERNNSPLHF,TGTGCCAGCAGCCGAGGAGGGGAGAGGAATAATTCACCCCTCCACTTT
-,TRBJ2-5,TRBD2,TRBV12-3/TRBV12-4,CASSFSGQETQYF,TGTGCCAGCAGTTTTAGCGGGCAAGAGACCCAGTACTTC
once,TRBJ2-7,-,TRBV18,CASSHPTGGYYEQYF,TGTGCCAGCTCACACCCGACGGGCGGGTACTACGAGCAGTACTTC
-,TRBJ2-2,-,TRBV29-1,CSVGVSAGTGELFF,TGCAGCGTTGGTGTATCCGCGGGCACCGGGGAGCTGTTTTTT
-,TRBJ2-1,TRBD1,TRBV6-5,CASSRGQGGYNEQFF,TGTGCCAGCAGCCGCGGACAGGGAGGCTACAATGAGCAGTTCTTC
-,TRBJ2-7,TRBD1,TRBV28,CASSAGTGDSYEQYF,TGTGCCAGCAGTGCCGGGACAGGGGATTCCTACGAGCAGTACTTC
-,TRBJ1-1,-,TRBV28,CASSPNWAQAGQAFF,TGTGCCAGCAGTCCTAATTGGGCCCAGGCAGGGCAAGCTTTCTTT
-,TRBJ2-7,TRBD1,TRBV19,CASSIAGQGGYEQYF,TGTGCCAGTAGTATAGCGGGACAGGGGGGCTACGAGCAGTACTTC
-,TRBJ2-1,-,TRBV20-1,CSASGERLYNEQFF,TGCAGTGCTAGTGGGGAGCGGCTGTACAATGAGCAGTTCTTC